The present entry profiles one TCR beta chain with its context. No antigen is known for it. This sample is part of a study of identical twins. TCRdb re-derived calls from the 5' RACE reads in MiXCR, one entry per CDR3 protein. The table lists about 530,000 distinct CDR3 sequences, around 22% of them singletons. Germline CDR1 SGHRS, CDR2 YFSETQ. The V end lost 3 bases, the J end lost 2 bases, and 17 bases lay between the germline ends. This CDR3 has 16 amino acids. Whole-study results and caveats: Twin sharing of out-of-frame TCR alpha was underestimated by models in monozygotic pairs. Cord blood beta clonotypes present at high abundance carried fewer insertions; no such pattern appeared in memory repertoires.

The data were also submitted as part of a second study, on yellow fever vaccine responses in identical twins.

The TCR comes from a woman between 18 and 30 years old in good health. Sequenced input: CD4+ T cells sorted from blood. V gene TRBV5-1 combines with J gene TRBJ1-1; the D gene is possibly TRBD1 (6 bases). In DNA form, the CDR3 reads TGCGCCAGCAGCTGGGGGGACACCCGGGAAAACACTGAAGCTTTCTTT. As protein: CASSWGDTRENTEAFF.